The 12 T cell receptor beta chains listed next were all sequenced from one sample in a study of tumor-infiltrating lymphocytes in primary liver carcinoma. TCR beta cDNA was reverse-transcribed from approximately 0.45 ug of total RNA. The reaction used a constant-region primer and ProtoScript II reverse transcriptase. Three nested multiplex PCR rounds, a slightly modified ARM-PCR, produced the libraries for TCR beta. TRBV1-TRBV30 forward and Cbeta reverse primers drove the first two roughly 11-cycle rounds. A single record per CDR3 protein comes from TCRdb applying MiXCR to the multiplex PCR reads. The data show fewer than 80,000 distinct CDR3 sequences, about 75% seen once. Co-extraction of both nucleic acids (RNA and DNA) used about 19-33 mg of unsorted bulk tissue. Sequenced: tumor-adjacent normal liver tissue. The origin of the receptors is a man in his forties with primary liver carcinoma and hepatitis B virus infection.

A single count supports this clonotype. The chain couples TRBV5-1 to TRBJ2-1, with D possibly TRBD2 on 6 matching bases. The CDR3 is made up of 18 amino acids. Germline-derived CDR1 and CDR2 are SGHRS and YFSETQ. V was shortened by 0 bases and J by 0 bases, with 16 bases between the two germline ends. Here the CDR3 DNA reads TGCGCCAGCAGCTTGGATGTGGGTAGCGGTCGCTCCTACAATGAGCAGTTCTTC. Protein: CASSLDVGSGRSYNEQFF.

Comments on this clonotype: A much larger clone differs from this one at a single base, so this may be a read error. The rearrangement links TRBV6-1 to TRBJ2-7, with D possibly being TRBD1 (5 bases). Deletions cut 8 bases from V and 3 bases from J, with 11 bases between. Looked up from germline, CDR1 is MNHNS and CDR2 is SASEGT. CDR3 length equals 12 residues. The CDR3 DNA is TGTGCCAGCGATATGACAGACTACGAGCAGTACTTC. It yields the protein CASDMTDYEQYF.

The rearrangement joins TRBV6-2 or TRBV6-3 to TRBJ2-1, with TRBD2 identical over 7 bases. V was clipped by 7 bases and J by 7 bases; unmatched bases: 19. The CDR3 covers 17 residues. CDR1 is MNHEY, CDR2 SVGEGT, per germline. For the CDR3, the DNA is TGTGCCAGCAACCACGGAGAAGGAGCGGGACTGGGGAATGAGCAGTTCTTC. This encodes CASNHGEGAGLGNEQFF.

As for this clonotype: The junction departs from germline at one end; a sequencing error may be responsible. This sequence joins TRBV6-6 and TRBJ2-1; tentative D call: TRBD1 (6 bases). This CDR3 contains 19 residues. Germline CDR1 and CDR2: MNHNY and SVGAGI (reference sequence). The CDR3: CVGSHQTYRALSSYNEQFF. CDR3 nucleotides: TGCGTCGGTAGCCACCAAACGTACAGGGCCCTAAGCTCCTACAATGAGCAGTTCTTC.

Points on this clonotype: One junction end disagrees with the germline gene, perhaps due to a read error. The V gene is TRBV4-3, the J gene TRBJ1-2; a weak D match, TRBD1 (6 bases). The CDR3 extends over 16 amino acids. CDR1 and CDR2 from the germline V gene are LGHNA and YSLEER. Written as DNA, the CDR3 is TGCGCCGGCAGTCAGGCAGGGGCAGGGAGGAACTATGGCTACACCTTC. Translation: CAGSQAGAGRNYGYTF.

On this clonotype itself: One base away lies a much larger clone, so this may be a sequencing read error. The chain couples TRBV29-1 to TRBJ2-3, with 10 bases that match TRBD2. Germline trimming cut 8 bases from V and 6 bases from J; bases unmatched to any gene: 11. This CDR3 comprises 14 residues. Germline CDR1 and CDR2: SQVTM and ANQGSEA. The CDR3 is CSFVAGGNGDTQYF. In DNA form, the CDR3 reads TGCAGCTTCGTAGCGGGAGGTAATGGTGATACGCAGTATTTT.

Comments on this clonotype: The conserved phenylalanine or tryptophan normally closing the CDR3 is absent here, so this likely arose from a read error. The chain combines TRBV5-6 with TRBJ2-3; TRBD1 aligns across 7 bases. Germline V gene sequence: CDR1 SGHDT, CDR2 YYEEEE. Unmatched junction bases numbered 9, after V lost 1 base and J lost 1 base. This CDR3 is 17 amino acids long. CDR3 region: CASSLFTGDRGTDTQYY. The CDR3, as DNA: TGTGCCAGCAGCTTGTTTACAGGGGATCGGGGCACAGATACGCAGTATTAT.

This rearrangement joins TRBV4-1 to TRBJ1-2; 7 positions agree with TRBD1. The CDR3 runs 15 residues. After removal of 1 base from V and 11 bases from J, the junction contained 13 bases not matched to a gene. Germline V gene data show CDR1 as MGHRA and CDR2 as YSYEKL. The CDR3: CASSQATGVPYVYTF. CDR3 sequence (DNA): TGCGCCAGCAGCCAAGCCACAGGGGTTCCCTATGTTTACACCTTC.

Details on this clonotype: The junction does not match germline at one end; this may be a read error. The rearrangement links TRBV11-2 to TRBJ2-3; 7 nucleotides agree with TRBD2. The CDR3 runs 13 residues. CDR1 and CDR2 (germline): SGHAT, FQNNGV. CDR3 nucleotide sequence: TGTGCCATAACTAGCGTGAACACAGATACACAGTATTTT. As protein: CAITSVNTDTQYF.

This clonotype ranks as medium-sized. V and J are TRBV11-2 and TRBJ1-5; the D is unclear. CDR1 and CDR2 from the germline V gene are SGHAT and FQNNGV. The CDR3 runs to 13 residues. Trimming cost V 0 bases and J 6 bases, with 6 bases left between them. The CDR3 coding sequence is TGTGCCAGCAGCTTAGAGGTGGGTCAGCCCCAGCATTTT. Translated: CASSLEVGQPQHF.

Of note for this clonotype: The germline gene is not matched at one end of the junction; a read error may be the cause. The V and J genes are TRBV11-2 and TRBJ2-1; 7 nucleotides match TRBD2. CDR1 SGHAT and CDR2 FQNNGV come from the germline V gene. The CDR3 spans 19 residues. The CDR3 DNA reads as TGTGCCAGTAGCCCAGCTAGCGGAGCCGGCCTAAGCTCCTTCAATGAGCAGTTCTTC. Translating gives CASSPASGAGLSSFNEQFF. Filled out from reference TRBV11-2 and TRBJ2-1, the complete variable domain reads EAGVAQSPRYKIIEKRQSVAFWCNPISGHATLYWYQQILGQGPKLLIQFQNNGVVDDSQLPKDRFSAERLKGVDSTLKIQPAKLEDSAVYLCASSPASGAGLSSFNEQFFGPGTRLTVL.

A word on this clonotype: A much larger clonotype is one base distant, so this may be a read error. The rearrangement uses TRBV7-9 and TRBJ2-1; 8 bases are shared with TRBD1. CDR1 is SEHNR and CDR2 is FQNEAQ in the germline V gene (reference sequence). The length of the CDR3 is 11 residues. CDR3 sequence reads: CTSRTGSTSFF. DNA for the CDR3: TGTACCAGCAGGACAGGGTCCACTAGTTTCTTC.